This T cell receptor (beta chain) appears in the sequencing data of a study of beta chain features in type 1 diabetes. V was shortened by 0 bases and J by 1 base, with 13 bases between the two germline ends. The germline V gene has CDR1 SGHDT and CDR2 YYEEEE. There are 16 residues in the CDR3. Sequenced material consisted of expressed TCRB transcripts (all of the isolated RNA was reverse transcribed). The method was immunoSEQ multiplex PCR; TCRdb's version includes in-frame clones alone and lacks a portion of them. The data show 200,000 to 250,000 clones, with about 26% seen just once and roughly 4% held by the top ten.

The sequence came from a young man in good health. The sample consisted of central memory CD4+ T cells from blood. The chain is built from TRBV5-6 and TRBJ1-1; D call uncertain. The CDR3 protein is CASSLDLRSPNTEAFF. The DNA of the CDR3 is TGTGCCAGCAGCTTGGATCTTAGGTCCCCGAACACTGAAGCTTTCTTT.